Listed below are T cell receptor beta chains from one sample, sequenced in a study of blood T cell repertoires in COVID-19. Assay: immunoSEQ multiplex PCR; the TCRdb copy retains only in-frame clones and omits some. The data contain approximately 76,000 clones, over 70% of them singletons. Source material: peripheral blood. The receptors derive from a man older than 75 with active or convalescent COVID-19. Each CDR3 is given with its conserved first and last residue. The D gene is left open where the match is weak. Size tells how often a clone was seen (once, few, many) or the class of an expanded clone, and some rows leave it out.

TRBJ1-1	14	TRBV6-6	NA	NA	CASSYKLLNTEAFF	TGTGCCAGCAGTTACAAACTTCTGAACACTGAAGCTTTCTTT
TRBJ2-2	15	TRBV7-2	TRBD2	NA	CASRLAGVNTGELFF	TGTGCCAGCAGACTAGCGGGGGTGAACACCGGGGAGCTGTTTTTT
TRBJ2-3	15	TRBV7-3	NA	NA	CASSSRGELTDTQYF	TGTGCCAGCAGCTCCCGCGGGGAACTCACAGATACGCAGTATTTT
TRBJ2-7	17	TRBV5-4	TRBD2	NA	CASSFRLAGDLGYEQYF	TGTGCCAGCAGCTTTAGGCTAGCGGGAGACCTTGGCTACGAGCAGTACTTC
TRBJ2-6	13	TRBV19	NA	NA	CASLPSGANVLTF	TGTGCCAGCCTACCCTCTGGGGCCAACGTCCTGACTTTC
TRBJ1-5	12	TRBV2	NA	NA	CASSEGRVSQHF	TGTGCCAGCAGTGAGGGCAGGGTGTCCCAGCATTTT
TRBJ2-2	14	TRBV30	NA	NA	CAWSRGTNTGELFF	TGTGCCTGGAGTCGGGGAACCAACACCGGGGAGCTGTTTTTT
TRBJ2-1	16	TRBV5-1	TRBD2	NA	CASSLGSSGLNNEQFF	TGCGCCAGCAGCTTGGGTTCTAGCGGGCTAAACAATGAGCAGTTCTTC
TRBJ1-1	15	TRBV7-3	TRBD1	NA	CASSLDRVVYTEAFF	TGTGCCAGCAGCCTCGACAGGGTGGTTTACACTGAAGCTTTCTTT
TRBJ1-2	12	TRBV9	TRBD1	NA	CASSLQGAGYTF	TGTGCCAGCAGCTTACAGGGGGCTGGCTACACCTTC
TRBJ1-5	15	TRBV2	TRBD1	once	CASRQDRMGSQPQHF	TGTGCCAGCAGGCAGGACAGGATGGGATCTCAGCCCCAGCATTTT
TRBJ2-5	18	TRBV18	TRBD2	NA	CASSPRGLAGGPQETQYF	TGTGCCAGCTCACCAAGAGGGCTAGCGGGGGGCCCCCAAGAGACCCAGTACTTC
TRBJ1-2	12	TRBV28	NA	NA	CASSSRVYGYTF	TGTGCCAGCAGTTCCAGGGTTTACGGCTACACCTTC
TRBJ1-1	14	TRBV27	NA	NA	CASSKGVGYTEAFF	TGTGCCAGCAGCAAAGGGGTGGGGTACACTGAAGCTTTCTTT
TRBJ1-5	15	TRBV6-5	TRBD1	NA	CASSRTGGADQPQHF	TGTGCCAGCAGCAGGACAGGGGGCGCAGATCAGCCCCAGCATTTT
TRBJ1-5	15	TRBV6-5	TRBD1	NA	CASSYSKGAGQPQHF	TGTGCCAGCAGTTACTCGAAGGGGGCGGGTCAGCCCCAGCATTTT
TRBJ1-5	14	TRBV4-2	TRBD1	NA	CASSPGTANQPQHF	TGTGCCAGCAGCCCAGGGACAGCGAATCAGCCCCAGCATTTT
TRBJ1-2	14	TRBV28	NA	NA	CASRVQGYNYGYTF	TGTGCCAGCAGAGTTCAGGGATATAACTATGGCTACACCTTC
TRBJ2-3	15	TRBV18	TRBD1	NA	CASSGQKGSTDTQYF	TGTGCCAGCTCGGGACAGAAGGGAAGCACAGATACGCAGTATTTT
TRBJ1-4	14	TRBV20-1	TRBD1	NA	CSASPGTVNEKLFF	TGCAGTGCTAGTCCCGGGACAGTTAATGAAAAACTGTTTTTT
TRBJ2-5	16	TRBV5-1	TRBD2	NA	CASSPTGTSGRETQYF	TGCGCCAGCAGCCCCACCGGGACTAGCGGGAGGGAGACCCAGTACTTC
TRBJ2-7	15	TRBV7-8	TRBD2	few	CASSLGASGSYEQYF	TGTGCCAGCAGCTTAGGGGCTAGCGGGAGCTACGAGCAGTACTTC
TRBJ1-6	15	TRBV12-5	NA	NA	CASGFSDRINSPLHF	TGTGCTAGTGGTTTCAGTGACAGGATAAATTCACCCCTCCACTTT
TRBJ1-2	13	TRBV30	NA	NA	CAWSVQGWDGYTF	TGTGCCTGGAGTGTACAGGGCTGGGACGGCTACACCTTC
TRBJ1-5	15	TRBV7-2	NA	NA	CASSLEGLYNQPQHF	TGTGCCAGCAGCTTAGAGGGGTTATACAATCAGCCCCAGCATTTT
TRBJ2-5	15	TRBV18	NA	NA	CASSPPSRARETQYF	TGTGCCAGCTCACCACCGTCCAGGGCGCGGGAGACCCAGTACTTC
TRBJ2-1	13	TRBV10-1	NA	NA	CASSEQGRSEQFF	TGCGCCAGCAGTGAGCAGGGTAGGAGTGAGCAGTTCTTC
TRBJ2-1	16	TRBV6-6	TRBD1	NA	CASSSLRDRGDNEQFF	TGTGCCAGCAGTTCCCTCCGGGACAGGGGAGATAATGAGCAGTTCTTC
TRBJ2-7	14	TRBV6-5	TRBD2	once	CASRGLLPPSEQYF	TGTGCCAGCAGGGGACTACTGCCCCCCTCCGAGCAGTACTTC
TRBJ2-2	13	TRBV5-4	TRBD2	once	CASSLFGTSGEFF	TGTGCCAGCAGCTTGTTTGGAACTAGCGGGGAGTTTTTT
TRBJ1-2	12	TRBV2	NA	NA	CASRDRNYGYTF	TGTGCCAGCAGGGACAGAAACTATGGCTACACCTTC
TRBJ2-7	13	TRBV2	TRBD1	NA	CASTGTGNHEQYF	TGTGCCAGCACCGGGACAGGGAACCACGAGCAGTACTTC
TRBJ1-1	14	TRBV18	NA	NA	CASSAPQTNTEAFF	TGTGCCAGCTCAGCCCCACAGACGAACACTGAAGCTTTCTTT
TRBJ1-6	15	TRBV25-1	NA	NA	CASSEWDKGNSPLHF	TGTGCCAGCAGTGAATGGGACAAGGGTAATTCACCCCTCCACTTT
TRBJ2-3	13	TRBV27	NA	NA	CASRLEPTDTQYF	TGTGCCAGCCGGCTGGAGCCAACAGATACGCAGTATTTT
TRBJ2-1	13	TRBV5-1	TRBD2	once	CASSLVREDEQFF	TGCGCCAGCAGCTTGGTACGGGAGGACGAGCAGTTCTTC
TRBJ1-4	14	TRBV5-6	TRBD1	NA	CASSPDRGSEKLFF	TGTGCCAGCAGCCCGGACAGGGGCAGTGAAAAACTGTTTTTT
TRBJ2-2	13	TRBV5-1	NA	NA	CASSVQNTGELFF	TGCGCCAGCAGTGTCCAGAACACCGGGGAGCTGTTTTTT
TRBJ2-5	15	TRBV5-4	TRBD2	NA	CASSPGTSGGRTQYF	TGTGCCAGCAGCCCCGGGACTAGCGGGGGGAGGACCCAGTACTTC
TRBJ2-1	16	TRBV10-3	TRBD1	NA	CAITQTGDSSYNEQFF	TGTGCCATCACCCAAACAGGGGACAGCTCCTACAATGAGCAGTTCTTC
TRBJ2-7	14	TRBV4-1	NA	NA	CASSYSRSSYEQYF	TGCGCCAGCAGCTATTCACGTAGCTCCTACGAGCAGTACTTC
TRBJ1-5	13	TRBV4-1	TRBD1	NA	CASSQEGDRAQHF	TGCGCCAGCAGCCAAGAAGGGGACAGAGCCCAGCATTTT
TRBJ1-1	16	TRBV14	NA	NA	CASSQDQRGVNTEAFF	TGTGCCAGCAGCCAAGATCAACGGGGGGTGAACACTGAAGCTTTCTTT
TRBJ2-1	14	TRBV11-2	NA	NA	CASNKQVDYNEQFF	TGTGCCAGCAACAAACAGGTGGACTACAATGAGCAGTTCTTC
TRBJ2-7	14	TRBV5-1	TRBD1	NA	CASSPRQGEDEQYF	TGCGCCAGCAGCCCCCGACAGGGGGAAGACGAGCAGTACTTC
TRBJ2-7	15	TRBV28	NA	once	CASSSPSDGTYEQYF	TGTGCCAGCAGCTCACCGTCAGATGGTACCTACGAGCAGTACTTC
TRBJ2-2	15	TRBV5-1	TRBD2	NA	CASSSASGRIGELFF	TGCGCCAGCAGCTCGGCTAGCGGGAGGATCGGGGAGCTGTTTTTT
TRBJ1-3	15	TRBV5-1	TRBD1	few	CASSLTGGEGNTIYF	TGCGCCAGCAGCCTGACAGGGGGCGAGGGAAACACCATATATTTT
TRBJ2-4	15	TRBV2	TRBD1	NA	CASSGQGATKNIQYF	TGTGCCAGCAGTGGACAGGGGGCAACCAAAAACATTCAGTACTTC
TRBJ1-2	15	TRBV28	TRBD1	NA	CASRGSDGTGYGYTF	TGTGCCAGCAGGGGGTCCGATGGGACAGGGTATGGCTACACCTTC
TRBJ2-3	16	TRBV7-8	TRBD2	NA	CASSPRTSIVTDTQYF	TGTGCCAGCAGCCCCCGGACTAGTATTGTCACAGATACGCAGTATTTT
TRBJ2-1	15	TRBV10-2	TRBD1	NA	CASSHTGTGYNEQFF	TGCGCCAGCAGCCACACCGGGACAGGATACAATGAGCAGTTCTTC
TRBJ1-5	15	TRBV6-5	NA	once	CASRSQGLSNQPQHF	TGTGCCAGCAGATCACAGGGCTTGAGCAATCAGCCCCAGCATTTT
TRBJ2-1	14	TRBV6-1	NA	once	CASSERVGPNEQFF	TGTGCCAGCAGTGAACGGGTAGGCCCCAATGAGCAGTTCTTC